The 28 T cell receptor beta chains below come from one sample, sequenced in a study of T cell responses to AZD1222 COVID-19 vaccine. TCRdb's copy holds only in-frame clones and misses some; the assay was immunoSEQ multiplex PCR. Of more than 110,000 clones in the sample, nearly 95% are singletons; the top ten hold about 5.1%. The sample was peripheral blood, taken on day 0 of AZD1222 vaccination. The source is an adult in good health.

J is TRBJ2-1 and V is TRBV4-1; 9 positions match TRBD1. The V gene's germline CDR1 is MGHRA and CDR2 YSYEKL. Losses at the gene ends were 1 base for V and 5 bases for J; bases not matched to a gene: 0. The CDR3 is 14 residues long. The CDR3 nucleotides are TGCGCCAGCAGCCAAGGACAGGGGGACAATGAGCAGTTCTTC. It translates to CASSQGQGDNEQFF.

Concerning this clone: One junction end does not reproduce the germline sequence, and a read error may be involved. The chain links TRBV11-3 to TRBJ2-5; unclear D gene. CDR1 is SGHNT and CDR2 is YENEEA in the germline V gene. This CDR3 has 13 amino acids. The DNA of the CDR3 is TGTGCCAGCAGCCTAGAAGCCGCAGAGACCCAGTACTTC. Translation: CASSLEAAETQYF.

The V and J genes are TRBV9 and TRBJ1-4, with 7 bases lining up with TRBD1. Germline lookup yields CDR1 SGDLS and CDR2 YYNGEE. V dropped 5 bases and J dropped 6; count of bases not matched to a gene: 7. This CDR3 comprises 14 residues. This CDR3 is CASSRQGSHEKLFF. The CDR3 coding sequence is TGTGCCAGCAGTCGACAGGGAAGTCATGAAAAACTGTTTTTT.

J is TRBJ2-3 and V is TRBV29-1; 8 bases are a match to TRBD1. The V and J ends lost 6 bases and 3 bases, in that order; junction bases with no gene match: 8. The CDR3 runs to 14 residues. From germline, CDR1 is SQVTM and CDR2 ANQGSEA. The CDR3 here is CSVMTGAGTDTQYF. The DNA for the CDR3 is TGCAGCGTGATGACAGGGGCTGGTACAGATACGCAGTATTTT.

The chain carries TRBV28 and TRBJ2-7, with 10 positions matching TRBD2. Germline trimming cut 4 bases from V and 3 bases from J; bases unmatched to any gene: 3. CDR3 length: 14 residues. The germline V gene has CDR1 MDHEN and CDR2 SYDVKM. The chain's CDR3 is CASSSGLAVYEQYF. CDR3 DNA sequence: TGTGCCAGCAGTTCCGGACTAGCGGTCTACGAGCAGTACTTC.

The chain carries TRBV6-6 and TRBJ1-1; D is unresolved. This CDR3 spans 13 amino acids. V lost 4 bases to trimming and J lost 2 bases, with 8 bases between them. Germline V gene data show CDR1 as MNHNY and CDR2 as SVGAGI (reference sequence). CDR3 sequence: CASSSGPNTEAFF. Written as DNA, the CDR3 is TGTGCCAGCAGTTCAGGACCAAACACTGAAGCTTTCTTT.

In DNA form, the CDR3 reads TGTGCCAGCAGCCCAAGGGACTTCTATGGCTACACCTTC. This translates into CASSPRDFYGYTF. The V gene is TRBV9, the J gene TRBJ1-2; D is possibly TRBD1 (5 bases). CDR3 length: 13 residues. With 4 bases removed from V and 4 bases from J, the gap between germline ends came to 11 bases. Germline V gives CDR1 SGDLS, CDR2 YYNGEE.

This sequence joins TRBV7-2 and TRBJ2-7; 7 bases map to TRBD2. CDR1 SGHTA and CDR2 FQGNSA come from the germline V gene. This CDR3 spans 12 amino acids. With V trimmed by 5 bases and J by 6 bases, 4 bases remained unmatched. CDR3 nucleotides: TGTGCCAGCAGCCAGGGACTACCCGAGCAGTACTTC. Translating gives CASSQGLPEQYF. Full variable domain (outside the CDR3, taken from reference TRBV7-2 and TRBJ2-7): GAGVSQSPSNKVTEKGKDVELRCDPISGHTALYWYRQSLGQGLEFLIYFQGNSAPDKSGLPSDRFSAERTGGSVSTLTIQRTQQEDSAVYLCASSQGLPEQYFGPGTRLTVT.

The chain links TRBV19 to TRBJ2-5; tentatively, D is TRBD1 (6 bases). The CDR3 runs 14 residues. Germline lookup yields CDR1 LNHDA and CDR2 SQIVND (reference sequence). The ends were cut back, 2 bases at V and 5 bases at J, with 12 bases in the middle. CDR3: CASSISGTPETQYF. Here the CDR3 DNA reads TGTGCCAGTAGTATATCCGGGACACCGGAGACCCAGTACTTC.

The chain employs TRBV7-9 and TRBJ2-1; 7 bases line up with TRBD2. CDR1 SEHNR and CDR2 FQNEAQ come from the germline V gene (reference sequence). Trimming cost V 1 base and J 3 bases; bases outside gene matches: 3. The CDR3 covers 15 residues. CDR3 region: CASSLVGGGYNEQFF. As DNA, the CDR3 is TGTGCCAGCAGCTTAGTCGGCGGGGGCTACAATGAGCAGTTCTTC.

CDR3 residues: CSVDWAAGYGYTF. In DNA form, the CDR3 reads TGCAGCGTTGATTGGGCAGCCGGCTATGGCTACACCTTC. The chain recombines TRBV29-1 with TRBJ1-2, with D unresolved. V dropped 3 bases and J dropped 4 bases, with 12 bases sitting between them. The length of the CDR3 is 13 residues. In germline, CDR1 is SQVTM, CDR2 ANQGSEA.

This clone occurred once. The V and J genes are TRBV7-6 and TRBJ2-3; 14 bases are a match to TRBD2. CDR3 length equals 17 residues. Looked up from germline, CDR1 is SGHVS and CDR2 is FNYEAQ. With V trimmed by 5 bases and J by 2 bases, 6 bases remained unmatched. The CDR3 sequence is CASSPGLAGDNTDTQYF. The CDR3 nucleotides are TGTGCCAGCAGCCCGGGACTAGCGGGAGACAACACAGATACGCAGTATTTT.

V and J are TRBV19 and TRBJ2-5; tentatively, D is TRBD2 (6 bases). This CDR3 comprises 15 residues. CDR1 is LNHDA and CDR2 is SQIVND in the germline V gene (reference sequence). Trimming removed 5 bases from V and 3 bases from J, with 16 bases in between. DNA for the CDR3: TGTGCCAGTAGTTCGGCGGGGAGTCTAAAAGAGACCCAGTACTTC. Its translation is CASSSAGSLKETQYF.

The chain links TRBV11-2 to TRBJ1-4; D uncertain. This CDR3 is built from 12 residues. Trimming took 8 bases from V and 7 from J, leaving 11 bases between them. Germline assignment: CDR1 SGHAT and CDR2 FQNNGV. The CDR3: CASSTVGEKLFF. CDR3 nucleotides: TGTGCCAGCTCCACCGTGGGTGAAAAACTGTTTTTT. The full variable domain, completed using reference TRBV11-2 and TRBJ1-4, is EAGVAQSPRYKIIEKRQSVAFWCNPISGHATLYWYQQILGQGPKLLIQFQNNGVVDDSQLPKDRFSAERLKGVDSTLKIQPAKLEDSAVYLCASSTVGEKLFFGSGTQLSVL.

The CDR3 spells CASSIRVSAQHF. CDR3 nucleotides: TGTGCCAGTAGTATCAGGGTGTCAGCCCAGCATTTT. The rearrangement uses TRBV19 and TRBJ1-5; D perhaps matches TRBD1 (5 bases). Trimming shortened V by 3 bases and J by 11 bases, and 11 bases separated the two germline ends. CDR3 length equals 12 residues. Germline loops: CDR1 LNHDA, CDR2 SQIVND (reference sequence).

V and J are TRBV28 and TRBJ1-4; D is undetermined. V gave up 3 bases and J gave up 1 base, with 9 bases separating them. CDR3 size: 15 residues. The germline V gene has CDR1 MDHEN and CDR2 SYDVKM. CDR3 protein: CASSFDGETNEKLFF. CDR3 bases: TGTGCCAGCAGTTTCGATGGAGAAACTAATGAAAAACTGTTTTTT.

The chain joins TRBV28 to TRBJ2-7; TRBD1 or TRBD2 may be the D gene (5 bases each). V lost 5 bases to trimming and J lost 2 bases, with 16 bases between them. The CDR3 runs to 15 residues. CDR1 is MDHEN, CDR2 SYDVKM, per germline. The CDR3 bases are TGTGCCAGCAGTATCCCCGGGACGGGAACCTACGAGCAGTACTTC. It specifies CASSIPGTGTYEQYF.

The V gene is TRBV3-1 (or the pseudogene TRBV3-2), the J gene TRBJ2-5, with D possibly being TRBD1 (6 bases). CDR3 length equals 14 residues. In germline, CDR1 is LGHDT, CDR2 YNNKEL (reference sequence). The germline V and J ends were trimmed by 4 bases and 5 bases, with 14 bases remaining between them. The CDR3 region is CASSRAQGSETQYF. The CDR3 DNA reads TGTGCCAGCAGCCGGGCCCAGGGGTCGGAGACCCAGTACTTC.

The CDR3 loop reads CAWSVTGFGELFF. DNA for the CDR3: TGTGCCTGGAGTGTAACGGGATTCGGGGAGCTGTTTTTT. V and J are TRBV30 and TRBJ2-2; D perhaps matches TRBD2 (5 bases). In germline, CDR1 is GTSNPN, CDR2 SVGIG (reference sequence). The V end was cut by 0 bases, the J end by 7 bases, with 9 bases between. CDR3 length equals 13 residues.

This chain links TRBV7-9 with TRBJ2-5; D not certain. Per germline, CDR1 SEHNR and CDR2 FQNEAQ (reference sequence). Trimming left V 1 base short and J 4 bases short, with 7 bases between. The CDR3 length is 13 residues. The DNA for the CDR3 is TGTGCCAGCAGCTTAGATACGGGAGAGACCCAGTACTTC. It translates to CASSLDTGETQYF.

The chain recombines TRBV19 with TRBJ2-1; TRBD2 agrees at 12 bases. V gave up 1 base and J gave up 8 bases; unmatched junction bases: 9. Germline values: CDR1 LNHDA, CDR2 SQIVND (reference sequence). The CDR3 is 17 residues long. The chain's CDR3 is CASSIGASGRGIYEQFF. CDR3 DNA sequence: TGTGCCAGTAGTATAGGTGCTAGCGGGAGGGGTATATATGAGCAGTTCTTC.

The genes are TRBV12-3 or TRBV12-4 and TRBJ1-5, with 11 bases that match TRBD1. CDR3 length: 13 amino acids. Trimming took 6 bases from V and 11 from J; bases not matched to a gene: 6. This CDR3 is CASRGQGEWAQHF. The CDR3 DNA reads TGTGCCAGCAGGGGACAGGGGGAATGGGCCCAGCATTTT.

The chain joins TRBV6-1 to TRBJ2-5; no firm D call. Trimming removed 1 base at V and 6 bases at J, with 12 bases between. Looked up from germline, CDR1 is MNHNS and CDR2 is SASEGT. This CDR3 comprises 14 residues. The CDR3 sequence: CASSEVGRLQTQYF. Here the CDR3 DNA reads TGTGCCAGCAGTGAAGTCGGGCGTTTGCAGACCCAGTACTTC.

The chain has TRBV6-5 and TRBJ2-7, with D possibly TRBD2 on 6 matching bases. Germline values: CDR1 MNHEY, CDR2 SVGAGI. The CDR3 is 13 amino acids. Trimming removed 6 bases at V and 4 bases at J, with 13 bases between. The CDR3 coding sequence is TGTGCCAGCAGCACTTCTAGCGAGTACGAGCAGTACTTC. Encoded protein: CASSTSSEYEQYF.

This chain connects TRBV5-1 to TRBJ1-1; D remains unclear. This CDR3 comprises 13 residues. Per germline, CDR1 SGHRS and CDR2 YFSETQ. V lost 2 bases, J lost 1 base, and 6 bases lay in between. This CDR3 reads CASSFSENTEAFF. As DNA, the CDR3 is TGCGCCAGCAGCTTTTCAGAGAACACTGAAGCTTTCTTT.

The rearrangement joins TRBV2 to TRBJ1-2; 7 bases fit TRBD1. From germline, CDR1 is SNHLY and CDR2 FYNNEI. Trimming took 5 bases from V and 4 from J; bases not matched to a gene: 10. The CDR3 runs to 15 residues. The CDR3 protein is CASSRTGTEAYGYTF. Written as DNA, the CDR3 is TGTGCCAGCAGTAGAACCGGGACAGAGGCCTATGGCTACACCTTC.

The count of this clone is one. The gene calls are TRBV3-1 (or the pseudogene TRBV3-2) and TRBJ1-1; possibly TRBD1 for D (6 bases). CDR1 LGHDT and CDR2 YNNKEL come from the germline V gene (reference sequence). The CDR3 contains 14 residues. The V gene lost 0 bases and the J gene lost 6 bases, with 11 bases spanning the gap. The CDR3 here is CASSQEAGEAEAFF. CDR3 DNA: TGTGCCAGCAGCCAAGAAGCAGGGGAGGCTGAAGCTTTCTTT.

CDR3: CASSPGGRLYNEQFF. The CDR3, as DNA: TGTGCCAGCAGCCCGGGCGGGAGGTTATACAATGAGCAGTTCTTC. The rearrangement uses TRBV7-8 and TRBJ2-1; 8 bases are shared with TRBD2. The CDR3 consists of 15 residues. Germline assignment: CDR1 SGHVS and CDR2 FQNEAQ. Unmatched junction bases numbered 7, after V lost 5 bases and J lost 4 bases.